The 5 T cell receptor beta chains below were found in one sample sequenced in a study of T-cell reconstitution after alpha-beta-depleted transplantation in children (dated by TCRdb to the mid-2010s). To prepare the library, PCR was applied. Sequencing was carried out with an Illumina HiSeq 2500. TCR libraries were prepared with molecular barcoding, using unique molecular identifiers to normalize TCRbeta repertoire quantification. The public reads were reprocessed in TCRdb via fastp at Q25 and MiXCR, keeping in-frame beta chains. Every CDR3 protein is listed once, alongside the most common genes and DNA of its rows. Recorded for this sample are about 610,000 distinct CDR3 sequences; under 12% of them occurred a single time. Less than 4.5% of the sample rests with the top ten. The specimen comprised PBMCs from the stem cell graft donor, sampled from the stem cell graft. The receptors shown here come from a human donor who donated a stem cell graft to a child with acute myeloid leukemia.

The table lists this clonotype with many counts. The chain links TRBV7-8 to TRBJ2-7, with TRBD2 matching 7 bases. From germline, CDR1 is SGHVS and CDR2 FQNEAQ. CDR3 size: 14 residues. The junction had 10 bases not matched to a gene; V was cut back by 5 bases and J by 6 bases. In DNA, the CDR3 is TGTGCCAGCAGCCGAACCGGACTAGGGTCCGAGCAGTACTTC. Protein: CASSRTGLGSEQYF.

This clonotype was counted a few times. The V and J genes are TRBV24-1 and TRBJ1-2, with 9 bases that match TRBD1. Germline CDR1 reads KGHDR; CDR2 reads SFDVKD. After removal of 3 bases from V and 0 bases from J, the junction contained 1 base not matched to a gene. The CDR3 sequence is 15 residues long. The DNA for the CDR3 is TGTGCCACCAGTGATAGACAGGGGGCTAACTATGGCTACACCTTC. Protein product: CATSDRQGANYGYTF.

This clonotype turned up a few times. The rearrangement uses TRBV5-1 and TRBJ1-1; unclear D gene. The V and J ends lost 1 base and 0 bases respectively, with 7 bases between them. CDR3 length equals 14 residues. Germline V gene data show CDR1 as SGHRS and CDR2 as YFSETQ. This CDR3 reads CASSLLSMNTEAFF. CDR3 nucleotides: TGCGCCAGCAGCTTGCTCAGCATGAACACTGAAGCTTTCTTT. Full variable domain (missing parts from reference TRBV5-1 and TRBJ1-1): KAGVTQTPRYLIKTRGQQVTLSCSPISGHRSVSWYQQTPGQGLQFLFEYFSETQRNKGNFPGRFSGRQFSNSRSEMNVSTLELGDSALYLCASSLLSMNTEAFFGQGTRLTVV.

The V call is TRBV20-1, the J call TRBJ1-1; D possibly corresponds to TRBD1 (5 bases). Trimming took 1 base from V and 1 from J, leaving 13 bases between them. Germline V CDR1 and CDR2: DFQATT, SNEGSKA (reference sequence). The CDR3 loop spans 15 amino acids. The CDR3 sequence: CSARAPRGGNTEAFF. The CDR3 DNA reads TGCAGTGCTAGAGCTCCTCGTGGGGGGAACACTGAAGCTTTCTTT.

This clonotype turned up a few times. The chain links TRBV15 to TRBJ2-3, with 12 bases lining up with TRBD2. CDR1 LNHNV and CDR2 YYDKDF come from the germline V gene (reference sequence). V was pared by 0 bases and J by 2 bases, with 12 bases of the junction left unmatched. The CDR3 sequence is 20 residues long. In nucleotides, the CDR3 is TGTGCCACCAGCAGAGAATCAGATCCCACTAGCGGGAGGTACACAGATACGCAGTATTTT. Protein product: CATSRESDPTSGRYTDTQYF.